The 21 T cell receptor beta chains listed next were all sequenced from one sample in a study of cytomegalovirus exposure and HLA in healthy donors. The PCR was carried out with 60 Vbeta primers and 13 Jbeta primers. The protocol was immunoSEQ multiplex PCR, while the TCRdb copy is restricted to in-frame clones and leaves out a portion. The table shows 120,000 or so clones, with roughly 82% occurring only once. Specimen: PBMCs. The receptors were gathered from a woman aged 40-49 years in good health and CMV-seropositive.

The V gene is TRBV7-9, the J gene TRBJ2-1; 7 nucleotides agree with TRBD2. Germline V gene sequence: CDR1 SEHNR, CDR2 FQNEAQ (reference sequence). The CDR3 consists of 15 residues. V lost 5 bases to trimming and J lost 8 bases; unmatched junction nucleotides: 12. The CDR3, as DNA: TGTGCCAGCAGCGAGGTGGGAGGGCCTCTGGATGAGCAGTTCTTC. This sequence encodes CASSEVGGPLDEQFF.

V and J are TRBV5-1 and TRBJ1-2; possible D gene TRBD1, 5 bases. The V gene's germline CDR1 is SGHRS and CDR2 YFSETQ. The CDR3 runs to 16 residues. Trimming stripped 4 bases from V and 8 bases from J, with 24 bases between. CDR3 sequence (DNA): TGCGCCAGCAGCCTATACCCCTTTGGGGGGGAATACGGCTACACCTTC. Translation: CASSLYPFGGEYGYTF.

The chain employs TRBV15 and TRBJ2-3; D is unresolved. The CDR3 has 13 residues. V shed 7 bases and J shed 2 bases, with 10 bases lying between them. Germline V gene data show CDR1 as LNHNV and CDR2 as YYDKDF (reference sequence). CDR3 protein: CATNSPNTDTQYF. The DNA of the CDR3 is TGTGCCACCAACTCCCCTAACACAGATACGCAGTATTTT.

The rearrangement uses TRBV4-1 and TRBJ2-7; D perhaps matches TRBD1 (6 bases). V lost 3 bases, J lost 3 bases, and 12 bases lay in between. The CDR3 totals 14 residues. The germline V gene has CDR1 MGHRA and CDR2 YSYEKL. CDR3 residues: CASSHTQGNYEQYF. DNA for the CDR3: TGCGCCAGCAGCCATACTCAGGGGAACTACGAGCAGTACTTC.

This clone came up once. The CDR3 DNA follows: TGTGCCGGCTCAGGACAGGTCACTGAAGCTTTCTTT. Residues: CAGSGQVTEAFF. This rearrangement joins TRBV7-9 to TRBJ1-1; 7 bases line up with TRBD1. V lost 11 bases to trimming and J lost 4 bases; unmatched junction nucleotides: 7. The CDR3 covers 12 residues. The germline gives CDR1 SEHNR, CDR2 FQNEAQ (reference sequence).

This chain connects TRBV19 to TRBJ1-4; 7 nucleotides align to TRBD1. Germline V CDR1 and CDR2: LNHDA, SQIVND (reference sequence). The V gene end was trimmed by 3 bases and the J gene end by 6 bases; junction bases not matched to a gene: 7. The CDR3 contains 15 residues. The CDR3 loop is CASSMAGTEYEKLFF. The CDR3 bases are TGTGCCAGTAGTATGGCCGGGACAGAATATGAAAAACTGTTTTTT. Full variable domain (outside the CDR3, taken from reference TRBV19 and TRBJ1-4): DGGITQSPKYLFRKEGQNVTLSCEQNLNHDAMYWYRQDPGQGLRLIYYSQIVNDFQKGDIAEGYSVSREKKESFPLTVTSAQKNPTAFYLCASSMAGTEYEKLFFGSGTQLSVL.

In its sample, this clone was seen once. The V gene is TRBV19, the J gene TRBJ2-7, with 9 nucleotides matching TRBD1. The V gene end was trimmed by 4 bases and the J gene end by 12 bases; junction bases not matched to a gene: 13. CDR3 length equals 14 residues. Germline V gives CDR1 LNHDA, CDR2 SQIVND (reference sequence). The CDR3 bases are TGTGCCAGTAGTACGAGGACAGGGGCCTACGAGTTGTACTTC. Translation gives CASSTRTGAYELYF.

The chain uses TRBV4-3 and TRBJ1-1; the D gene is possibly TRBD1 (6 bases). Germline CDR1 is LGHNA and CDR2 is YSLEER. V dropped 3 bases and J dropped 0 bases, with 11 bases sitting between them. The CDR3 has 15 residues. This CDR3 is CASSQHRALNTEAFF. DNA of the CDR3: TGCGCCAGCAGCCAGCACAGGGCCCTGAACACTGAAGCTTTCTTT.

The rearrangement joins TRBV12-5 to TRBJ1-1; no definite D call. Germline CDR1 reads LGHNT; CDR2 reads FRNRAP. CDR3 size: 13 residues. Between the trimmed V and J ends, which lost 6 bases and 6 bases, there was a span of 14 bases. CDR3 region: CASGLGEVSEAFF. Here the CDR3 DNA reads TGTGCTAGTGGCCTTGGGGAGGTCTCTGAAGCTTTCTTT.

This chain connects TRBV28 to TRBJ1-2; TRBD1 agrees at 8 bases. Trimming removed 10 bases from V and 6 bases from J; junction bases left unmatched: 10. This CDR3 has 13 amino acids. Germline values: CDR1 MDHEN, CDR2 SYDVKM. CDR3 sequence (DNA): TGTGCCACCCTGGACAGGGTCCGGAATGGCTACACCTTC. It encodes CATLDRVRNGYTF.

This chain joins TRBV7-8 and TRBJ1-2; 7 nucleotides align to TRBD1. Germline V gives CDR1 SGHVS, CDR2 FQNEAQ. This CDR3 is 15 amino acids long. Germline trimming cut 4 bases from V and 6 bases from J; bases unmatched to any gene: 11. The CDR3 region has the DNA TGTGCCAGCAGCTCCTGGGCAGGGGGAGAGGATGGCTACACCTTC. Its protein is CASSSWAGGEDGYTF.

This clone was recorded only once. The CDR3 DNA reads as TGTGCCAGCAGCTTAGAAACAGGGGCCTATGGCTACACCTTC. Its protein product is CASSLETGAYGYTF. The rearrangement uses TRBV7-2 and TRBJ1-2; 7 bases match TRBD1. The germline CDR1 and CDR2 sequences are SGHTA and FQGNSA. This CDR3 has 14 residues. V was clipped by 1 base and J by 4 bases; unmatched bases: 3.

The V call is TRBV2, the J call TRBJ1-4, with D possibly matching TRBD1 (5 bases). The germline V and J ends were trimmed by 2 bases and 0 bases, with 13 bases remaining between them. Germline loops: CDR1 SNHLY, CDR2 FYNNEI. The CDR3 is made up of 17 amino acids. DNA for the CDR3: TGTGCCAGCAGTGAAACAGGTATATCCGCAACTAATGAAAAACTGTTTTTT. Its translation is CASSETGISATNEKLFF.

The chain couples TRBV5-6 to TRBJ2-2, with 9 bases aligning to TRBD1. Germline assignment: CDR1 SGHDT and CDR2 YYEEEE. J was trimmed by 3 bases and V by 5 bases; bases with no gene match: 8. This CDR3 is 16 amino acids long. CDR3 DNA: TGTGCCAGCAGGACCGGGACAGGGAAGGACACCGGGGAGCTGTTTTTT. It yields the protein CASRTGTGKDTGELFF.

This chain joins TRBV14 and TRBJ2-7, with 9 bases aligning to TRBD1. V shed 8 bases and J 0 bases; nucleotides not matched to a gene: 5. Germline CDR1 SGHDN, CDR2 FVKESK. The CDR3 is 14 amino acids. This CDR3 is CASGTGPISYEQYF. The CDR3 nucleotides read TGTGCCAGCGGGACAGGGCCCATCTCCTACGAGCAGTACTTC. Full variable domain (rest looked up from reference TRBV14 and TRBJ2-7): EAGVTQFPSHSVIEKGQTVTLRCDPISGHDNLYWYRRVMGKEIKFLLHFVKESKQDESGMPNNRFLAERTGGTYSTLKVQPAELEDSGVYFCASGTGPISYEQYFGPGTRLTVT.

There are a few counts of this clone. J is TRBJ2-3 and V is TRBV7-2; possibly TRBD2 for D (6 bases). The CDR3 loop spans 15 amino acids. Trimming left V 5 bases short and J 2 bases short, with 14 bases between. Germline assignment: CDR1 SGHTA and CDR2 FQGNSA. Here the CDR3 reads CASSRRDFFTDTQYF. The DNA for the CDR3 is TGTGCCAGCAGCCGTCGGGACTTCTTCACAGATACGCAGTATTTT.

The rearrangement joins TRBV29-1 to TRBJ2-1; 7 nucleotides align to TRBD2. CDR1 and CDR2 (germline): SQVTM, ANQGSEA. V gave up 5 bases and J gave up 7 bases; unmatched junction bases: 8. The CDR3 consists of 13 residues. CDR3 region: CSVLSGKKNEQFF. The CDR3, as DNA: TGCAGCGTTCTGAGCGGGAAAAAAAATGAGCAGTTCTTC.

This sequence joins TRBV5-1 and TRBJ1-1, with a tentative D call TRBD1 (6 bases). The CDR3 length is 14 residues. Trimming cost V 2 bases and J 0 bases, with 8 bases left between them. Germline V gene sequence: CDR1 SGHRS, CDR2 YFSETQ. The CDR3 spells CASSFQGMNTEAFF. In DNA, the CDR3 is TGCGCCAGCAGCTTTCAGGGGATGAACACTGAAGCTTTCTTT.

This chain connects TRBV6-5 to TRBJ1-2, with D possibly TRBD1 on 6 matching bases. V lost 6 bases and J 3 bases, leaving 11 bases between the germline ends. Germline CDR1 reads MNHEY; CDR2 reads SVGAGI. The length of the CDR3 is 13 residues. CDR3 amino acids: CASRSTGHYGYTF. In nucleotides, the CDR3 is TGTGCCAGCAGATCCACAGGGCACTATGGCTACACCTTC.

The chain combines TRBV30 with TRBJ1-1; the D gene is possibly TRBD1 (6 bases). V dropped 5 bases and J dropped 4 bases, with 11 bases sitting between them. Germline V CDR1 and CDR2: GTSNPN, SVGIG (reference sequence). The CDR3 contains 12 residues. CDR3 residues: CAWREGGTEAFF. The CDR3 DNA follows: TGTGCCTGGCGGGAGGGGGGCACTGAAGCTTTCTTT.

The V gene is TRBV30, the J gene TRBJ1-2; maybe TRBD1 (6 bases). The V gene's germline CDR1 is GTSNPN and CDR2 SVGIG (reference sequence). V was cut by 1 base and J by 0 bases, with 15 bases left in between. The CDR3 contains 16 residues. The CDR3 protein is CAWSGWSGETNYGYTF. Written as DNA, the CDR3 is TGTGCCTGGAGTGGATGGTCAGGGGAGACTAACTATGGCTACACCTTC.